This T cell receptor beta chain derives from a study of blood T cell repertoires in COVID-19. Participant age was roughly 18 to 90 years, and participants resided in about 25 US areas. The germline V gene has CDR1 MGHDK and CDR2 SYGVNS. V was clipped by 5 bases and J by 6 bases, with 13 bases between them. This CDR3 is 13 amino acids long. The method was immunoSEQ multiplex PCR; TCRdb's version includes in-frame clones alone and lacks a portion of them. This table holds roughly 280,000 clones, roughly nine tenths found once. This clone was recorded once. The sequence was collected from a woman aged 18-29 years who had recovered from COVID-19. The sample consisted of PBMCs or T cells enriched from blood (not recorded which). This chain links TRBV25-1 with TRBJ1-1; D remains ambiguous. Written as DNA, the CDR3 is TGTGCCAGCAGTAACCCTGTGCGGGCTGAAGCTTTCTTT. This gives the protein CASSNPVRAEAFF.